These 30 T cell receptor beta chains came from one sample sequenced in a study of T cells in tumors after PD-1 blockade. Repertoires were generated with immunoSEQ multiplex PCR, while TCRdb's copy carries only in-frame clones and drops some. The table lists about 59,000 clones, roughly 77% of them singletons. Sequencing was performed on PBMCs, taken before anti-PD-1 treatment. These receptors all come from a human donor with basal cell carcinoma.

The chain uses TRBV19 and TRBJ2-1; 11 nucleotides agree with TRBD2. The V gene's germline CDR1 is LNHDA and CDR2 SQIVND (reference sequence). This CDR3 has 15 residues. V lost 6 bases and J lost 12; bases outside the gene matches: 13. The CDR3: CASRAGTSGAMGQFF. In DNA, the CDR3 is TGTGCCAGTAGAGCCGGGACTAGCGGTGCCATGGGGCAGTTCTTC.

The rearrangement joins TRBV5-1 to TRBJ2-2; TRBD1 matches 10 bases. There are 16 residues in the CDR3. V was pared by 4 bases and J by 5 bases, with 8 bases of the junction left unmatched. Germline V gene lookup returns CDR1 SGHRS and CDR2 YFSETQ. CDR3: CASSHDRGQRTGELFF. The DNA for the CDR3 is TGCGCCAGCAGCCACGACAGGGGGCAGAGAACCGGGGAGCTGTTTTTT.

V and J are TRBV7-8 and TRBJ2-6; D gene unclear. CDR1 SGHVS and CDR2 FQNEAQ come from the germline V gene. With 5 bases removed from V and 4 bases from J, the gap between germline ends came to 18 bases. CDR3 length equals 17 residues. CDR3 nucleotides: TGTGCCAGCAGCCCGGTTGTTTTCGGATCAGGGGCCAACGTCCTGACTTTC. It codes for CASSPVVFGSGANVLTF.

On this clone: The same CDR3 arises from other DNA sequences in this sample as well. V and J are TRBV9 and TRBJ1-1; no definite D call. Germline loops: CDR1 SGDLS, CDR2 YYNGEE. This CDR3 spans 13 amino acids. Trimming pared 1 base from V and 0 bases from J, leaving 4 bases between. CDR3 sequence reads: CASSVSLNTEAFF. CDR3 DNA: TGTGCCAGCAGCGTATCCCTGAACACTGAAGCTTTCTTT.

The rearrangement joins TRBV5-1 to TRBJ2-1; unclear D gene. CDR1 is SGHRS, CDR2 YFSETQ, per germline. Trimming pared 3 bases from V and 12 bases from J, leaving 13 bases between. The CDR3 runs 12 residues. The CDR3 nucleotides read TGCGCCAGCAGCTCCAATCCCCCCGCGCAGTTCTTC. It codes for CASSSNPPAQFF.

Regarding this clone: In the same sample, other DNA sequences code for this CDR3. CDR3 bases: TGTGCCAGCAGCCAAGTGGGGAACACTGAAGCTTTCTTT. Amino acids: CASSQVGNTEAFF. The genes are TRBV3-1 (or the pseudogene TRBV3-2) and TRBJ1-1; D gene ambiguous. The CDR3 totals 13 residues. CDR1 and CDR2 (germline): LGHDT, YNNKEL (reference sequence). The V and J ends lost 1 base and 1 base respectively, with 4 bases between them.

The gene calls are TRBV5-6 and TRBJ2-3, with a weak D call TRBD1 (6 bases). Looked up from germline, CDR1 is SGHDT and CDR2 is YYEEEE. V gave up 1 base and J gave up 6 bases, with 15 bases separating them. The CDR3 is 15 amino acids. CDR3 nucleotides: TGTGCCAGCAGCTTGCCCACAGGGATCACGGATACGCAGTATTTT. It specifies CASSLPTGITDTQYF.

This chain uses TRBV6-5 with TRBJ1-2, with a tentative D call TRBD1 (5 bases). Germline lookup yields CDR1 MNHEY and CDR2 SVGAGI. The CDR3 spans 14 residues. Between the trimmed V and J ends, which lost 2 bases and 7 bases, there was a span of 14 bases. CDR3 amino acids: CASSYDSSSRGYTF. As DNA, the CDR3 is TGTGCCAGCAGTTACGACAGTTCTTCTCGTGGCTACACCTTC.

There are a few counts of this clone. The V and J genes are TRBV7-9 and TRBJ1-1; 7 bases are a match to TRBD1. CDR3 length: 14 amino acids. Germline trimming cut 7 bases from V and 2 bases from J; bases unmatched to any gene: 7. Germline V gives CDR1 SEHNR, CDR2 FQNEAQ (reference sequence). CDR3 residues: CASTLGQPNTEAFF. CDR3 in DNA: TGTGCCAGCACCCTGGGACAGCCAAACACTGAAGCTTTCTTT.

This chain links TRBV27 with TRBJ2-7; TRBD2 matches 7 bases. The germline CDR1 and CDR2 sequences are MNHEY and SMNVEV (reference sequence). This CDR3 has 15 amino acids. V trimming: 6 bases; J trimming: 2 bases; junction bases outside the gene matches: 10. The CDR3 protein is CASRTKSSGPYEQYF. The CDR3 nucleotides are TGTGCCAGCAGAACCAAGTCTAGCGGACCCTACGAGCAGTACTTC.

The chain has TRBV2 and TRBJ2-1, with D uncertain. The CDR3 is 13 amino acids. Looked up from germline, CDR1 is SNHLY and CDR2 is FYNNEI. With 6 bases removed from V and 3 bases from J, the gap between germline ends came to 9 bases. The CDR3 nucleotides read TGTGCCAGCAGAGGGAATAACTACAATGAGCAGTTCTTC. Protein: CASRGNNYNEQFF.

This clone was counted between two and nine times. The chain uses TRBV11-3 and TRBJ1-5; 9 bases match TRBD1. In germline, CDR1 is SGHNT, CDR2 YENEEA. The CDR3 length is 16 residues. The V gene end was trimmed by 3 bases and the J gene end by 6 bases; junction bases not matched to a gene: 9. The CDR3: CASSLERDRAGQPQHF. The CDR3 coding sequence is TGTGCCAGCAGCTTGGAAAGGGACAGGGCCGGTCAGCCCCAGCATTTT.

The V call is TRBV19, the J call TRBJ2-7; maybe TRBD1 (5 bases). The CDR3 spans 13 residues. V dropped 4 bases and J dropped 7 bases, with 14 bases sitting between them. Germline lookup yields CDR1 LNHDA and CDR2 SQIVND (reference sequence). CDR3 region: CASSKTVTTEQYF. The CDR3 DNA reads TGTGCCAGTAGTAAGACAGTTACGACAGAGCAGTACTTC. The full variable domain, with the rest looked up from reference TRBV19 and TRBJ2-7, is DGGITQSPKYLFRKEGQNVTLSCEQNLNHDAMYWYRQDPGQGLRLIYYSQIVNDFQKGDIAEGYSVSREKKESFPLTVTSAQKNPTAFYLCASSKTVTTEQYFGPGTRLTVT.

This rearrangement joins TRBV6-6 to TRBJ2-1; D is perhaps TRBD1 or TRBD2 (5 bases each). V lost 0 bases to trimming and J lost 7 bases, with 10 bases between them. CDR3 length: 14 amino acids. Germline V lookup: CDR1 MNHNY, CDR2 SVGAGI (reference sequence). CDR3 sequence: CASSYSLWGNEQFF. The CDR3 region has the DNA TGTGCCAGCAGTTACTCGCTGTGGGGGAATGAGCAGTTCTTC.

The chain has TRBV5-5 and TRBJ2-2; D gene unclear. CDR1 and CDR2 from the germline V gene are SGHKS and YYEKEE (reference sequence). The CDR3 extends over 14 amino acids. Trimming took off 0 bases at V and 4 bases at J, with 7 bases between the two ends. The CDR3 nucleotides are TGTGCCAGCAGCTTGGTGGCCGGCACCGGGGAGCTGTTTTTT. Its translation is CASSLVAGTGELFF. The variable domain in full, with the rest retrieved from reference TRBV5-5 and TRBJ2-2, is DAGVTQSPTHLIKTRGQQVTLRCSPISGHKSVSWYQQVLGQGPQFIFQYYEKEERGRGNFPDRFSARQFPNYSSELNVNALLLGDSALYLCASSLVAGTGELFFGEGSRLTVL.

The V call is TRBV9, the J call TRBJ2-7; a possible D gene is TRBD1 (6 bases). V gave up 0 bases and J gave up 1 base, with 11 bases separating them. This CDR3 comprises 15 residues. The germline V gene encodes CDR1 SGDLS and CDR2 YYNGEE. The CDR3 reads CASSVGQDPSYEQYF. The CDR3 DNA reads as TGTGCCAGCAGCGTAGGACAGGACCCATCCTACGAGCAGTACTTC.

This clone was observed a few times. The rearrangement links TRBV12-3 or TRBV12-4 to TRBJ1-6; D might be TRBD1 (5 bases). This CDR3 is 13 amino acids long. V gave up 7 bases and J gave up 9 bases, with 13 bases separating them. CDR3: CASKGLDGSPLHF. The CDR3, as DNA: TGTGCCAGCAAGGGGCTAGATGGTTCACCCCTCCACTTT.

This chain uses TRBV27 with TRBJ2-2, with 8 bases fitting TRBD2. Germline V gives CDR1 MNHEY, CDR2 SMNVEV (reference sequence). CDR3 length equals 15 residues. Trimming at V came to 7 bases and at J to 5 bases, leaving 9 bases not matched to a gene. The CDR3 DNA follows: TGTGCCAGCACTCACGGGGGGGCGCGGACCGGGGAGCTGTTTTTT. This sequence encodes CASTHGGARTGELFF.

The CDR3 loop reads CASRGQSGNTIYF. CDR3 coding DNA: TGTGCCAGCAGGGGACAGTCTGGAAACACCATATATTTT. The chain has TRBV6-6 and TRBJ1-3, with 7 bases fitting TRBD1. This CDR3 is built from 13 residues. Germline trimming cut 6 bases from V and 1 base from J; bases unmatched to any gene: 0. Germline CDR1 MNHNY, CDR2 SVGAGI (reference sequence).

Here the CDR3 reads CATSRGWQPQDQPQHF. CDR3 nucleotides: TGTGCCACCAGCAGAGGATGGCAGCCCCAGGATCAGCCCCAGCATTTT. The rearrangement uses TRBV15 and TRBJ1-5; D uncertain. Germline CDR1 LNHNV, CDR2 YYDKDF (reference sequence). The CDR3 length is 16 residues. The ends were cut back, 1 base at V and 5 bases at J, with 15 bases in the middle.

This chain connects TRBV18 to TRBJ1-4, with D hard to call. CDR1 and CDR2 from the germline V gene are KGHSH and LQKENI. V was pared by 3 bases and J by 7 bases, with 18 bases between. The CDR3 contains 16 residues. CDR3 region: CASSPVDDPGSEKLFF. CDR3 DNA sequence: TGTGCCAGCTCACCGGTGGACGACCCTGGCAGTGAAAAACTGTTTTTT.

J is TRBJ1-4 and V is TRBV4-1; 8 nucleotides align to TRBD1. The CDR3 spans 14 residues. Germline V lookup: CDR1 MGHRA, CDR2 YSYEKL. J was trimmed by 8 bases and V by 5 bases; bases with no gene match: 7. The CDR3 reads CASSNRQGYEKLFF. CDR3 bases: TGCGCCAGCAGCAATAGACAGGGGTACGAAAAACTGTTTTTT.

The genes are TRBV3-1 (or the pseudogene TRBV3-2) and TRBJ1-1; D might be TRBD1 (5 bases). Trimming left V 0 bases short and J 8 bases short, with 10 bases between. The CDR3 consists of 13 residues. The germline V gene encodes CDR1 LGHDT and CDR2 YNNKEL (reference sequence). CDR3 protein: CASSQDRAGEAFF. The DNA for the CDR3 is TGTGCCAGCAGCCAAGATCGGGCAGGGGAAGCTTTCTTT.

CDR3 in DNA: TGTGCCAGCTCACCTATGGGTTCCTACAATGAGCAGTTCTTC. Translated, it gives CASSPMGSYNEQFF. V gene TRBV18 combines with J gene TRBJ2-1, with D hard to call. Deletions cut 3 bases from V and 1 base from J, with 7 bases between. Germline CDR1 KGHSH, CDR2 LQKENI. The CDR3 is made up of 14 amino acids.

This clone was counted only a few times. The rearrangement links TRBV6-5 to TRBJ2-2, with D unresolved. CDR3 length: 13 residues. Germline V gene sequence: CDR1 MNHEY, CDR2 SVGAGI. Trimming left V 3 bases short and J 7 bases short, with 9 bases between. CDR3 in DNA: TGTGCCAGCAGTTATGGTGGAAACGGGGAGCTGTTTTTT. As protein: CASSYGGNGELFF.

The V call is TRBV6-1, the J call TRBJ1-1; D remains unclear. Trimming shortened V by 2 bases and J by 1 base, and 8 bases separated the two germline ends. The length of the CDR3 is 14 residues. Germline CDR1 MNHNS, CDR2 SASEGT. Here the CDR3 DNA reads TGTGCCAGCAGTGAACGTATGGGGAACACTGAAGCTTTCTTT. It encodes CASSERMGNTEAFF.

This clone was counted between two and nine times. V and J are TRBV2 and TRBJ2-5, with 8 bases identical to TRBD1. Germline CDR1 reads SNHLY; CDR2 reads FYNNEI. This CDR3 spans 16 amino acids. J gave up 1 base and V 0 bases, and 4 bases lay outside the gene matches. Written as DNA, the CDR3 is TGTGCCAGCAGTGAAGCGCCCAGGGGGCTCCAAGAGACCCAGTACTTC. Translated, it gives CASSEAPRGLQETQYF. The full variable domain, rest sourced from reference TRBV2 and TRBJ2-5, is EPEVTQTPSHQVTQMGQEVILRCVPISNHLYFYWYRQILGQKVEFLVSFYNNEISEKSEIFDDQFSVERPDGSNFTLKIRSTKLEDSAMYFCASSEAPRGLQETQYFGPGTRLLVL.

The chain uses TRBV5-1 and TRBJ1-2, with D unresolved. The CDR3 is 14 amino acids. The V gene lost 1 base and the J gene lost 4 bases, with 11 bases spanning the gap. CDR1 is SGHRS and CDR2 is YFSETQ in the germline V gene. CDR3 bases: TGCGCCAGCAGCTTGCAGGAGGGTAGCTATGGCTACACCTTC. It encodes CASSLQEGSYGYTF. Full variable domain (remainder filled in from reference TRBV5-1 and TRBJ1-2): KAGVTQTPRYLIKTRGQQVTLSCSPISGHRSVSWYQQTPGQGLQFLFEYFSETQRNKGNFPGRFSGRQFSNSRSEMNVSTLELGDSALYLCASSLQEGSYGYTFGSGTRLTVV.

Here the CDR3 DNA reads TGTGCCAGCAGCGTAATGGCGATGAACACTGAAGCTTTCTTT. Protein sequence: CASSVMAMNTEAFF. The chain recombines TRBV9 with TRBJ1-1; D gene unclear. There are 14 residues in the CDR3. Trimming took 1 base from V and 0 from J, leaving 7 bases between them. Looked up from germline, CDR1 is SGDLS and CDR2 is YYNGEE.

The gene calls are TRBV5-6 and TRBJ1-1; D is possibly TRBD1 (6 bases). This CDR3 comprises 15 residues. Germline CDR1 SGHDT, CDR2 YYEEEE. Trimming left V 0 bases short and J 1 base short, with 10 bases between. CDR3 residues: CASSLVGGSNTEAFF. CDR3 nucleotide sequence: TGTGCCAGCAGCTTGGTGGGGGGCTCGAACACTGAAGCTTTCTTT.